These 14 T cell receptor delta chains were sequenced from one sample in a study of gamma-delta T cells after stem cell transplantation. TCRdb reanalysed the RT-PCR reads with CATT. The sample records under 6,000 delta-chain clones, 1.9% being singletons. The sample comprised gamma-delta T cells. These receptors all come from a human donor. It is not recorded whose cells these are; they may come from a transplant donor.

The sample holds a few counts of this clone. The amino acid sequence in TCRdb belongs to a much larger clone and departs from this DNA's translation at residue 15, likely a sequencing read error; the sequence shown is translated from the DNA. V and J are TRDV2 and TRDJ1; 13 bases fit TRDD3. The junction had 15 bases not matched to a gene; V was cut back by 0 bases and J by 6 bases. This CDR3 is 19 amino acids long. Looked up from germline, CDR1 is GEAIGNYY and CDR2 is EKD. CDR3 bases: TGTGCCTGTGACACCGGAGGACTGGGGGATACGCCGTCTGGCAATAAACTCATCTTT. Its translation is CACDTGGLGDTPSGNKLIF.

Regarding this clone: TCRdb assigns this DNA the protein of a much larger clone, which departs from its translation at residue 12; this likely reflects a read error, and the protein shown comes from translating the DNA. CDR3: CACDTVLLGDTPPPVTDKLIF. The CDR3, as DNA: TGTGCCTGTGACACCGTTTTGCTGGGGGATACGCCCCCTCCCGTTACCGATAAACTCATCTTT. This chain joins TRDV2 and TRDJ1; 12 bases agree with TRDD3. There are 21 residues in the CDR3. CDR1 and CDR2 from the germline V gene are GEAIGNYY and EKD. V lost 0 bases to trimming and J lost 2 bases; unmatched junction nucleotides: 18.

This clone was observed a few times. The chain has TRDV2 and TRDJ1; 13 positions agree with TRDD3. V lost 3 bases and J lost 0; bases outside the gene matches: 9. CDR1 and CDR2 from the germline V gene are GEAIGNYY and EKD. The CDR3 consists of 18 residues. The CDR3 nucleotides are TGTGCCTGTGACGTACTGGGGGATACGCGGGGCTACACCGATAAACTCATCTTT. This codes for CACDVLGDTRGYTDKLIF.

A word on this clone: Translating this DNA gives a protein that differs at residue 13 from the TCRdb one, which belongs to a much larger clone; a read error is likely, and the protein shown is this translation. The V gene is TRDV2, the J gene TRDJ3, with 12 bases matching TRDD3. This CDR3 has 18 residues. Germline CDR1 and CDR2: GEAIGNYY and EKD. CDR3 sequence reads: CACDSTGGYSWDARQMFF. DNA for the CDR3: TGTGCCTGTGACAGTACTGGGGGATACTCCTGGGACGCCCGACAGATGTTTTTC.

In the case of this clone: A far larger clone is only one base removed, so a read error is likely. Within the sample, other DNA sequences also encode this same CDR3. This sequence joins TRDV2 and TRDJ1, with 7 bases identical to TRDD3. With 1 base clipped from V and 2 bases from J, the junction kept 27 bases outside the gene matches. CDR1 GEAIGNYY and CDR2 EKD come from the germline V gene. CDR3 length equals 22 residues. The CDR3 here is CACDTLGGENDLEGDATDKLIF. In nucleotides, the CDR3 is TGTGCCTGTGACACGCTCGGGGGCGAAAACGATCTGGAGGGGGATGCTACCGATAAACTCATCTTT.

The table lists this clone with a few counts. This probably arose from a read error, given a far larger clone one base away. Distinct nucleotide sequences in the sample also encode this CDR3. The V and J genes are TRDV2 and TRDJ3; 11 bases line up with TRDD3. Germline V gene sequence: CDR1 GEAIGNYY, CDR2 EKD. CDR3 length: 18 residues. For the CDR3, the DNA is TGTGCCTGTGACATACTGGGGGATAGTACCTGGGACACCAGACAGATGTTTTTC. This translates into CACDILGDSTWDTRQMFF.

There are many counts of this clone. With only one base between it and a far larger clone, this is likely a read error. The chain employs TRDV2 and TRDJ1; D perhaps matches TRDD3 (5 bases). This CDR3 has 18 residues. Germline CDR1 reads GEAIGNYY; CDR2 reads EKD. The CDR3 loop reads CACDTAGWGPTYTDKLTF. The CDR3 DNA reads as TGTGCCTGTGACACCGCTGGGTGGGGACCAACTTACACCGATAAACTCACCTTT.

This clone has only a few counts. TCRdb's protein, taken from a much larger clone, differs from this DNA's translation at residue 6, likely owing to a read error; the protein displayed comes from the DNA. The V call is TRDV2, the J call TRDJ1; tentatively, D is TRDD3 (5 bases). With 0 bases removed from V and 10 bases from J, the gap between germline ends came to 20 bases. This CDR3 is built from 15 residues. The V gene's germline CDR1 is GEAIGNYY and CDR2 EKD. The CDR3: CACDTIGDIGESLIF. CDR3 DNA sequence: TGTGCCTGTGACACCATTGGAGATATAGGGGAGTCACTCATCTTT.

This clone was seen a handful of times. The mismatch at residue 10 between this DNA's translation and the TCRdb protein of a much larger clone likely reflects a read error; the protein shown is translated from the DNA. This chain links TRDV2 with TRDJ1, with 9 bases matching TRDD3. V lost 1 base to trimming and J lost 1 base; unmatched junction nucleotides: 9. CDR3 length: 17 amino acids. From germline, CDR1 is GEAIGNYY and CDR2 EKD. The CDR3 protein is CACDTVGDIGSTDKLIF. CDR3 DNA sequence: TGTGCCTGTGACACAGTGGGGGATATAGGGTCCACCGATAAACTCATCTTT.

The sample holds a few counts of this clone. A far bigger clonotype differs at one base, so this is likely a read error. Other DNA sequences within the sample encode an identical CDR3. The chain has TRDV2 and TRDJ1; TRDD3 agrees at 12 bases. This CDR3 has 22 amino acids. CDR1 and CDR2 (germline): GEAIGNYY, EKD. The CDR3 bases are TGTGCCTGTGACATTCTGGGGGATACGCGGGACCGCAAGGACGTTTACACCGATAAACTCATCTTC. Its protein product is CACDILGDTRDRKDVYTDKLIF.

Ten or more counts support this clone. A far larger clone is a single base away, which makes a read error likely. The chain uses TRDV2 and TRDJ1; the match to TRDD3 covers 8 bases. The CDR3 runs 16 residues. Per the germline V gene, CDR1 is GEAIGNYY and CDR2 is EKD. Here the CDR3 reads CACDTMAGGPTDKLTF. For the CDR3, the DNA is TGTGCCTGTGACACAATGGCTGGGGGACCCACCGATAAACTCACCTTT.

The sample holds a few counts of this clone. A single base is all that separates this from a far larger clone, so a read error is likely. The identical CDR3 is also encoded by other nucleotide sequences in the sample. CDR3 nucleotide sequence: TGTGCCTGTGACACCTGGGGGATACTTGATAAACTCATCTTT. Encoded protein: CACDTWGILDKLIF. The V gene is TRDV2, the J gene TRDJ1; 10 bases line up with TRDD3. Germline CDR1 reads GEAIGNYY; CDR2 reads EKD. After removal of 0 bases from V and 5 bases from J, the junction contained 2 bases not matched to a gene. The CDR3 runs 14 residues.

V and J are TRDV2 and TRDJ1, with 9 bases that match TRDD3. Germline V CDR1 and CDR2: GEAIGNYY, EKD. The CDR3 loop spans 16 amino acids. V lost 2 bases to trimming and J lost 4 bases; unmatched junction nucleotides: 10. CDR3 coding DNA: TGTGCCTGTGACAGTGTGGGGGATAATCTGGGCGATAAACTCATCTTT. Translation: CACDSVGDNLGDKLIF.

Only a few counts were recorded for this clone. TCRdb's listed protein matches a much larger clone and diverges from this DNA's translation at residue 14, likely through a read error; the protein shown comes from the DNA. The V call is TRDV2, the J call TRDJ3; a weak D match, TRDD3 (6 bases). The V gene's germline CDR1 is GEAIGNYY and CDR2 EKD. CDR3 length equals 19 residues. CDR3 region: CACDPPGDLSSWDARQMFF. The CDR3 nucleotides read TGTGCCTGTGACCCCCCTGGGGATTTAAGCTCCTGGGACGCCCGACAGATGTTTTTC.